The T cell receptor beta chain under discussion was sequenced for a study of T cell responses to AZD1222 COVID-19 vaccine. This clone was counted between two and nine times. Its antigen is unidentified. Trimming took 4 bases from V and 3 from J; bases not matched to a gene: 3. The CDR3 contains 14 residues. Germline CDR1 and CDR2: SGHRS and YFSETQ. Whole-study findings and limits: Reportedly, nearly half the spike-specific TCRs target unmutated variant regions.

Profiling relied on immunoSEQ multiplex PCR, and the TCRdb table lists in-frame clones only, not all of them. The sample contains some 180,000 clones, roughly 91% of which appear only once. The chain recombines TRBV5-1 with TRBJ2-7; the match to TRBD1 covers 11 bases. The sequencing used peripheral blood, collected 28 days after the second AZD1222 dose. This sequence was found in an adult who received the AZD1222 COVID-19 vaccine. CDR3 bases: TGCGCCAGCAGCCCGGGACAGGGGGTCTACGAGCAGTACTTC. Its protein is CASSPGQGVYEQYF.